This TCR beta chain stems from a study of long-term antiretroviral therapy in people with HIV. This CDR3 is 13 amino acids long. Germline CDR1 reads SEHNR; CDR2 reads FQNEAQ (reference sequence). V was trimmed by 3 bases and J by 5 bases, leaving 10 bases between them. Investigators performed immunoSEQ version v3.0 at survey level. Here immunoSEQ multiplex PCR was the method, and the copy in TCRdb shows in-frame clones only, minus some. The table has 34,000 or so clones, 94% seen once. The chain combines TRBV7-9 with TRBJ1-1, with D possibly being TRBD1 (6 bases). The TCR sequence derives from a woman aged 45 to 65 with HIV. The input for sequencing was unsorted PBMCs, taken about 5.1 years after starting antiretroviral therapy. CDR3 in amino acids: CASSFPGVTEAFF. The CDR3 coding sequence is TGTGCCAGCAGCTTTCCAGGGGTAACTGAAGCTTTCTTT.